This T cell receptor beta chain originates from a study of cytomegalovirus exposure and HLA in healthy donors (dated by TCRdb to about 2017). General notes on the study: In an earlier analysis of 587 of the donors, under 300 Gb of sequence data and 90 million to 130 million unique TCR beta sequences from 150 million to 200 million T cells were reported. All discovery cohort repertoires had been generated using a single sequencing platform. A later analysis re-analyzed previously published TCR beta repertoires from 650 to 800 donors and added high-resolution HLA genotyping to study TCR occurrence patterns. Among roughly 370 genotyped donors of the cohort, an average of around 240,000 unique TCR beta nucleotide sequences were sequenced per donor, roughly 18% of them non-productive. Besides the first cohort of roughly 660 subjects, a separate validation cohort made up of over a hundred different subjects was used. Of the 300 to 450 genotyped donors, approximately 83% fell in the genetic ancestry cluster associated with self-reported Caucasian donors. An earlier analysis of approximately 640 of the donors applied high-throughput TCR beta sequencing to assess whether each TCR beta V gene segment acted as functional or pseudogenic. The later analysis used no new phenotypic data to find candidate immune exposures, relying instead on TCR beta sequences and their occurrence across donors. Because of strong linkage in the cohort, roughly five DR-DQ haplotypes were treated as single units for association and clustering. The number of typed donors differed by locus: about 620-630 for A, B, C, DRB1 and DQB1; approximately 520 for DQA1; approximately 610 for DPA1; and about 470 for DPB1. The T cell repertoires of several hundred subjects were profiled by immunosequencing and related to cytomegalovirus serostatus. The aim of the study was to test whether cataloging public T cell receptors could identify signatures of past pathogen exposure. An early release covering about 600 HLA-typed donors comprised approximately 300 gigabases of sequencing data and roughly 85 million unique TCR sequences. Donor age, sex, ethnicity and CMV serostatus were collected together with the repertoire data. The study combined high-throughput TCR immunosequencing, statistical association of individual TCRs with disease status, and machine learning to predict cytomegalovirus infection status. Class I and class II HLA loci were covered by the typing at four-digit resolution. Genome-wide SNP genotypes for about 65% of the roughly 700 donors were used in a later genetic analysis, which treated that subset as a discovery cohort.

Regarding this clone: Its antigen is not yet known.

The cysteine opens and the phenylalanine closes a CDR3 of 14 amino acids. Only the CDR3 portion is preserved as DNA: 42 bases, with reading frame beginning at the first base. Trimming costs V 8 bases and J 1 base, and their ends lie 11 bases apart. CDR1 and CDR2, per the germline V gene, are SNHLY and FYNNEI. General study outcomes and caveats: In a later analysis, HLA-associated TCR beta chains showed more clonal expansion and lower generation probabilities than non-associated chains that were equally common. At a false discovery rate of 0.05, a later analysis linked under 20,000 TCR beta sequences to specific HLA alleles. Correlated functional status among segregating V segments might reflect linkage disequilibrium, but an unknown experimental factor could not be ruled out. A further reported finding was that TCR beta sequences accurately predicted the HLA-A and HLA-B alleles for most subjects in the first cohort. Most CMV-associated TCR beta chains appeared to be HLA-restricted in a later analysis, and the HLA associations seemed to be driven largely by CMV exposure. A later analysis found that TCR association rates varied across HLA loci, with DRB1 alleles showing the most associated TCRs and HLA-C alleles the fewest. For the cohort, immune exposure information was limited to CMV serostatus. This cohort had only TCR beta chains sequenced, and the lack of alpha or paired-chain data limited which features could be detected. Broadly in line with IMGT annotations, most TCR beta V segments showed up in productive rearrangements about 87% or about 30% of the time in an earlier analysis of 450 to 600 of the donors. An association between a missense DCLRE1C variant and V-gene and J-gene trimming of TCR beta chains was found in a later genetic analysis and replicated in an independent cohort. Compared with the roughly 700-donor mean, donors in an Asian-associated ancestry cluster had fewer N-insertions in productive TCRs, according to a later genetic analysis. A total of fewer than 200 TCR beta chains were listed by the study as associated with cytomegalovirus. Because the 87-base-pair reads could not distinguish some IMGT-functional V segments, including TRBV6-2 and TRBV6-3, those segments were excluded. In vitro tests confirmed that a few of the cytomegalovirus-associated TCR beta chains recognize cytomegalovirus antigens. The presence/absence analyses assumed that sequencing depth was roughly uniform across donors, and that assumption may not be true. Assigning TCR associations to individual alleles was difficult when HLA alleles, especially DR and DQ, strongly co-occurred. In a later analysis, several top co-occurrence clusters were reported to appear linked to parvovirus B19, influenza, CMV and Epstein-Barr virus. The earlier analysis of about 600 of the donors excluded 15 to 20 rarely observed V segments, including chromosome 9 orphons, because counts were too low. HLA typing was unavailable for some donors at each locus, so association tests used only the typed subset. The authors suggested that the approach could potentially be extended to other disease states and immunological phenotypes. The classifier was reported to diagnose cytomegalovirus status with high specificity and sensitivity in both the original cohort and the validation cohort. Across donors, most TCR sequences were observed very rarely, whereas some public TCRs were present in many individuals. The sequencing pipeline was judged likely to have produced a cluster of highly shared sequence variants as a technical artifact.

The method behind the library was the immunoSEQ multiplex PCR assay. A mixture of 60 forward primers for TCR Vbeta segments and 13 reverse primers for TCR Jbeta segments was used in the multiplex PCR. The CDR3 region of rearranged TCR beta genes was amplified from genomic DNA with a multiplex PCR assay. On the Illumina HiSeq System, the amplified TCR beta libraries were sequenced as 87-base-pair reads. As for the original processing: In a later analysis, around 80 million unique TCR beta chains were counted across the roughly 610 repertoires, and roughly 10 million of these chains were shared by at least two donors. To remove PCR and sequencing errors, raw reads were error-corrected and collapsed into unique sequences using a nearest-neighbor algorithm that merged closely related sequences. V, D and J gene segments were assigned by aligning CDR3 sequences to IMGT reference sequences. For a sequence to be retained, at least a six-nucleotide match to both a V gene segment and a J gene segment was required. A rearrangement counted as productive if the CDR3 had no stop codons and remained in frame with V and J, and every other rearrangement counted as non-productive. CDR3 was defined according to IMGT convention as the region running from the second conserved V-encoded cysteine to the conserved J-encoded phenylalanine. In an earlier analysis of around 570 of the donors, sequences lacking an unambiguous match to a single V gene segment were excluded. In an earlier analysis of roughly 500 of the donors, V segments were called functional above 56.7% productive rearrangements and were called segregating when the between-donor standard deviation exceeded 5%. A statistical classification framework was built for diagnosing cytomegalovirus status from the catalog of TCR beta chain sequences. In a later analysis, V and J genes were assigned by comparing TCR nucleotide sequences against IMGT/GENE-DB human TR gene sequences. The TCRdist pipeline was used in a later analysis to assign CDR3 sequences and most-parsimonious VDJ recombination scenarios. A later analysis defined each TCR beta chain by its CDR3 amino acid sequence plus V-gene family, and excluded reads lacking a unique V-gene family. As a way to deal with suspected cross-contamination and a sequencing artifact, a later analysis dropped roughly 620 nucleotide sequences that were highly shared and had low generation probability. A later analysis calculated a clonal expansion index for each public chain from normalized within-repertoire ranks of inferred template counts. In a later analysis, generation probabilities were computed with a VDJ recombination model fitted to out-of-frame rearrangements, and the resulting probabilities were checked against IGoR. In a later analysis, hypergeometric tests were used to score TCR-TCR, TCR-HLA and TCR-CMV co-occurrence, with a repertoire-size bias correction applied to TCR pairs. A later analysis estimated false discovery rates by permuting HLA or CMV assignments 20 times. In a later analysis, co-occurring TCRs were grouped using DBSCAN, and TCRdist sequence similarity was added for clustering within HLA-allele-positive subsets. Repertoires with fewer than 30,000 or more than 120,000 public chains were left out of co-occurrence clustering, as were four to six repertoires with anomalous nucleotide sharing. TCRdb stores this immuneACCESS table with in-frame sequences only. Part of the clones is absent; in the studies checked, under half of the shortfall reflects unresolved V genes, and no reason is known for the rest. The D gene and trimming were derived from the DNA, and the V and J assignments and clone size from that table. The table kept for this sample lists 90,000 to 130,000 clones. The ten largest clonotypes hold under 7% of the sample.

The cohort was made up of about 610 healthy bone marrow donors. Cohort members were all nominally healthy when sampled, although unrecorded immune exposures were likely present. The donor tested CMV seropositive, placing the donor among the approximately 310 seropositive members of the cohort. Each donor provided a peripheral blood sample, and peripheral blood mononuclear cells were used for TCR beta sequencing. Genomic DNA was extracted from the blood cell samples with the Qiagen DNeasy Blood Extraction Kit. This TCR was recovered from a man aged 35 to 55 in good health and CMV-seropositive. In this chain, TRBV2 is recombined with TRBJ2-2, with the D gene uncertain. Material: PBMCs. This receptor carries the CDR3 CASSLAENTGELFF. The nucleotides read TGTGCCAGCTCCTTGGCGGAGAACACCGGGGAGCTGTTTTTT.